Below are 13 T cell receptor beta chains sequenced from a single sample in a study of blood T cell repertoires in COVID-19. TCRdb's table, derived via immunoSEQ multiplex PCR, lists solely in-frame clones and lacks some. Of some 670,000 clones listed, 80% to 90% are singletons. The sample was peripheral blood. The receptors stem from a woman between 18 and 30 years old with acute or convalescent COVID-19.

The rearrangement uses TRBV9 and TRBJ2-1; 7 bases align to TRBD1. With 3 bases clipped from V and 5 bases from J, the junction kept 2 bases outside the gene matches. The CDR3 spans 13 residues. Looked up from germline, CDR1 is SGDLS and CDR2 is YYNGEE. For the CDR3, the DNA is TGTGCCAGCAGCGGAACAGGGGACAATGAGCAGTTCTTC. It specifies CASSGTGDNEQFF.

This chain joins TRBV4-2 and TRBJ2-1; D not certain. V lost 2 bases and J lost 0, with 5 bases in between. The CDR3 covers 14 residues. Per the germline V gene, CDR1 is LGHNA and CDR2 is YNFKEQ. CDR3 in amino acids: CASSQYNSYNEQFF. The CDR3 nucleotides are TGTGCCAGCAGCCAATATAACTCCTACAATGAGCAGTTCTTC.

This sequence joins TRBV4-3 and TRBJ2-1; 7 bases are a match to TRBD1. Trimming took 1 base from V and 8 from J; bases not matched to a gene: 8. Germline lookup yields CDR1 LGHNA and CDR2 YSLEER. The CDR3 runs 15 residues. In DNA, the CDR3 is TGCGCCAGCAGCCAAGTTGGACAAGGGGGCGATGAGCAGTTCTTC. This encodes CASSQVGQGGDEQFF.

The CDR3 DNA is TGTGCCAGCAGCTTAGTCCCTGCTCGACAGGGTACTGGAAACACCATATATTTT. This encodes CASSLVPARQGTGNTIYF. The chain combines TRBV7-2 with TRBJ1-3; TRBD1 agrees at 7 bases. V was pared by 1 base and J by 2 bases, with 11 bases of the junction left unmatched. The CDR3 is made up of 18 amino acids. CDR1 is SGHTA and CDR2 is FQGNSA in the germline V gene. The whole variable domain, filled in from reference TRBV7-2 and TRBJ1-3, reads GAGVSQSPSNKVTEKGKDVELRCDPISGHTALYWYRQSLGQGLEFLIYFQGNSAPDKSGLPSDRFSAERTGGSVSTLTIQRTQQEDSAVYLCASSLVPARQGTGNTIYFGEGSWLTVV.

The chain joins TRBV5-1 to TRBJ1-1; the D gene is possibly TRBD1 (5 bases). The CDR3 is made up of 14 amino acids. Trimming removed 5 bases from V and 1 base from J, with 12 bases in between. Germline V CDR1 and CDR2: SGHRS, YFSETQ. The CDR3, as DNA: TGCGCCAGCAGTGGTAGGGGCCCGAACACTGAAGCTTTCTTT. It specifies CASSGRGPNTEAFF.

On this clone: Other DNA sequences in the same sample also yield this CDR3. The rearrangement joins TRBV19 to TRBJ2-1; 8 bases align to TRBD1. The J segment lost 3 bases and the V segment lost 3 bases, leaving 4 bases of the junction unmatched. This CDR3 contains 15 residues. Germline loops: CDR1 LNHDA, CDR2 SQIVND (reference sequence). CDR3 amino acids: CASSIIQGGYNEQFF. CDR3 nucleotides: TGTGCCAGTAGTATTATACAGGGGGGCTACAATGAGCAGTTCTTC.

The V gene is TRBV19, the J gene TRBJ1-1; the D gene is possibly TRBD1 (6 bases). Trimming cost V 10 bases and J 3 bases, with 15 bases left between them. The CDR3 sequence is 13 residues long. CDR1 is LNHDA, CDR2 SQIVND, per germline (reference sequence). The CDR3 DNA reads TGTGCCACACGACAGGTGGAGCACACTGAAGCTTTCTTT. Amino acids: CATRQVEHTEAFF.

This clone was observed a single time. CDR3 amino acids: CASSSGAGSGNTIYF. In DNA, the CDR3 is TGTGCCAGCTCCTCGGGAGCGGGGTCTGGAAACACCATATATTTT. The rearrangement joins TRBV18 to TRBJ1-3; D unresolved. The CDR3 covers 15 residues. Trimming took 6 bases from V and 1 from J, leaving 13 bases between them. Germline V lookup: CDR1 KGHSH, CDR2 LQKENI.

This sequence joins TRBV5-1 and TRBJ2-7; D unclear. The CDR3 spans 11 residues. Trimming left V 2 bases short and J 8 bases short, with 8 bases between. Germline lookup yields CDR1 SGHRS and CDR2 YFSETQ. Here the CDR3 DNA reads TGCGCCAGCAGCTTAGAACAGAAGCAGTACTTC. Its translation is CASSLEQKQYF.

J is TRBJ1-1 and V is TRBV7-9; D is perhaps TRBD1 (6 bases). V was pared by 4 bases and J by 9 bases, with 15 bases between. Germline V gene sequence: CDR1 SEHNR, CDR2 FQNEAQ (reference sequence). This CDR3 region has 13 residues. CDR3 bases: TGTGCCAGCAGCTATGGGGAACAGGGTAAAGCTTTCTTT. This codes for CASSYGEQGKAFF. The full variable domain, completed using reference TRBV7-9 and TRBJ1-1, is DTGVSQNPRHKITKRGQNVTFRCDPISEHNRLYWYRQTLGQGPEFLTYFQNEAQLEKSRLLSDRFSAERPKGSFSTLEIQRTEQGDSAMYLCASSYGEQGKAFFGQGTRLTVV.

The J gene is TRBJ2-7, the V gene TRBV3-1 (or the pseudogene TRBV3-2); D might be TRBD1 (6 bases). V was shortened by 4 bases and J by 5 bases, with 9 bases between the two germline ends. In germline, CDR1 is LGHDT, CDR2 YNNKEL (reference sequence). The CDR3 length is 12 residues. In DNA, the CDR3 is TGTGCCAGCAGCCCCGGGGACAACGAGCAGTACTTC. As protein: CASSPGDNEQYF.

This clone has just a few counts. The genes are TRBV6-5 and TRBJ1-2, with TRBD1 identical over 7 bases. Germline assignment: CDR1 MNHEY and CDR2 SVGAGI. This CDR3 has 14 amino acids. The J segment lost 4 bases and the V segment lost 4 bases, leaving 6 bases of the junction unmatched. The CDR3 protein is CASSLTGLGYGYTF. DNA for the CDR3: TGTGCCAGCAGTTTGACAGGGCTAGGCTATGGCTACACCTTC.

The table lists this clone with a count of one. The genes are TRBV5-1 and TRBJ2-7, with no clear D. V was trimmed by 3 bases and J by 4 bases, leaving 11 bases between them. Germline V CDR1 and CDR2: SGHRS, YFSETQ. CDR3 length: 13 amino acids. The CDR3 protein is CASSSGETYEQYF. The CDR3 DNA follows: TGCGCCAGCAGCTCTGGAGAGACTTACGAGCAGTACTTC.